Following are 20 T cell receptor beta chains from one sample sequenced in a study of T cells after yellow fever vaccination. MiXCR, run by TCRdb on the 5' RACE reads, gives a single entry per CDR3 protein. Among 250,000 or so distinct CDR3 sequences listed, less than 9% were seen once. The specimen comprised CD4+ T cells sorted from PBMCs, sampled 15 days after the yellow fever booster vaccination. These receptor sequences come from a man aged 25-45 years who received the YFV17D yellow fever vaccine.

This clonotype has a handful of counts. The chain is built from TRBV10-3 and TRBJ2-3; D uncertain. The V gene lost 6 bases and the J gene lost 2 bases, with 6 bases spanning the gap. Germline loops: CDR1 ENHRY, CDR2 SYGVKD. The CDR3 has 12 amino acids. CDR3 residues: CAISDSTDTQYF. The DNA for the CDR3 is TGTGCCATCAGCGATTCCACAGATACGCAGTATTTT.

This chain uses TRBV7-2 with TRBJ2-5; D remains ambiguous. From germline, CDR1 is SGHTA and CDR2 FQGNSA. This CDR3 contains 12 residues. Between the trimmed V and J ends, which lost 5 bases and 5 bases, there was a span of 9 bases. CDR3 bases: TGTGCCAGCAGCATTAGCTGGGAGACCCAGTACTTC. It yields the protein CASSISWETQYF.

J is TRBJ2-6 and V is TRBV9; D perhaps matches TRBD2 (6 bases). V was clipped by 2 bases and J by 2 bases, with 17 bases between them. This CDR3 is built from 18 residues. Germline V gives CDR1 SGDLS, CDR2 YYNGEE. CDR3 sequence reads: CASSVAGGDYAGANVLTF. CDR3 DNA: TGTGCCAGCAGCGTCGCCGGAGGGGATTACGCTGGGGCCAACGTCCTGACTTTC.

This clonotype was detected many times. The DNA for the CDR3 is TGTGCCAGCAGCCCCGGGGGAGGACATAGCACAGATACGCAGTATTTT. As protein: CASSPGGGHSTDTQYF. V is TRBV11-2 and J is TRBJ2-3; a weak D match, TRBD2 (6 bases). Deletions cut 5 bases from V and 0 bases from J, with 15 bases between. The CDR3 has 16 residues. Germline V gene sequence: CDR1 SGHAT, CDR2 FQNNGV.

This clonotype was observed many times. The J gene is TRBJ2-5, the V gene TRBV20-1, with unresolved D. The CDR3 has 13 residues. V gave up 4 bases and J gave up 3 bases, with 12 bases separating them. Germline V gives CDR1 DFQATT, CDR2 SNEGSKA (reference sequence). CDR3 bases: TGCAGTGCTATTGCGATTGAAAAAGAGACCCAGTACTTC. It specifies CSAIAIEKETQYF.

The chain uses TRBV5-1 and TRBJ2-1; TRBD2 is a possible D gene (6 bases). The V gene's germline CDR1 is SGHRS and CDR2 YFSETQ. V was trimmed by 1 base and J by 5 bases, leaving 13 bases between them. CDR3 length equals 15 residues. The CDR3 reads CASSLSGVDNNEQFF. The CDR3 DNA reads TGCGCCAGCAGCTTGTCGGGAGTAGACAACAATGAGCAGTTCTTC.

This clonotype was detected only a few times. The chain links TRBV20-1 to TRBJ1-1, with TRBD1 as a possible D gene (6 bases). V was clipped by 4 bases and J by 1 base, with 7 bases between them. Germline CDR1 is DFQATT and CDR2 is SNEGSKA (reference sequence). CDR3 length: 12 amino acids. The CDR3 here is CSAKDRNTEAFF. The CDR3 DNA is TGCAGTGCTAAGGACAGGAACACTGAAGCTTTCTTT.

The CDR3 spells CASSRIGGRSYNEQFF. CDR3 DNA: TGTGCCAGCAGCCGAATCGGCGGGAGGTCCTACAATGAGCAGTTCTTC. J is TRBJ2-1 and V is TRBV7-9; TRBD2 matches at 8 bases. There are 16 residues in the CDR3. The V and J ends lost 5 bases and 1 base, in that order; junction bases with no gene match: 7. Germline V gives CDR1 SEHNR, CDR2 FQNEAQ (reference sequence).

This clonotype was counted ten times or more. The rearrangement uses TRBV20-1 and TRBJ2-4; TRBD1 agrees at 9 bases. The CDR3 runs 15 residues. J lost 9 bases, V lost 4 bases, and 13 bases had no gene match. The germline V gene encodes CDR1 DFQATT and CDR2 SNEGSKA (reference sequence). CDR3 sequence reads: CSAIRGTGYDSIQYF. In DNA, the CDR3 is TGCAGTGCTATCCGGGGGACAGGGTATGATAGCATTCAGTACTTC.

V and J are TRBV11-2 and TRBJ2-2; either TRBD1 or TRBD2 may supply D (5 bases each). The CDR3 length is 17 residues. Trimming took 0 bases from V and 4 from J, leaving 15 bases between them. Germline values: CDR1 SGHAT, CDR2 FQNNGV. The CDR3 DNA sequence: TGTGCCAGCAGCTTAGACGGGGCCTCCCGGAGCACCGGGGAGCTGTTTTTT. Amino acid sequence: CASSLDGASRSTGELFF.

DNA of the CDR3: TGTGCCAGCAGCCAAGGCTTGGGGCCCCAGCATTTT. It specifies CASSQGLGPQHF. The rearrangement uses TRBV3-1 and TRBJ1-5; D gene unclear. Between the trimmed V and J ends, which lost 1 base and 9 bases, there was a span of 7 bases. The germline V gene encodes CDR1 LGHDT and CDR2 YNNKEL (reference sequence). The CDR3 is 12 amino acids.

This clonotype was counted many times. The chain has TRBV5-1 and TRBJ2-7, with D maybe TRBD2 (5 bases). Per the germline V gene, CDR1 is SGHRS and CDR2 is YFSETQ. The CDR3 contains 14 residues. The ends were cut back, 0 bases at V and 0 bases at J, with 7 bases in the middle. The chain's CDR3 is CASSLAGSSYEQYF. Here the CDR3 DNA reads TGCGCCAGCAGCTTGGCTGGGAGCTCCTACGAGCAGTACTTC.

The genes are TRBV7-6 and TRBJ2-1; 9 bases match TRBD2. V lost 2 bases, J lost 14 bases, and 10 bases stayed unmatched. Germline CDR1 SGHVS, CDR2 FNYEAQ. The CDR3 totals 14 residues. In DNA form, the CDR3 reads TGTGCCAGCAGCTTAAAAGAGGCGGGAGGGCGGAAGTTCTTC. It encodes CASSLKEAGGRKFF.

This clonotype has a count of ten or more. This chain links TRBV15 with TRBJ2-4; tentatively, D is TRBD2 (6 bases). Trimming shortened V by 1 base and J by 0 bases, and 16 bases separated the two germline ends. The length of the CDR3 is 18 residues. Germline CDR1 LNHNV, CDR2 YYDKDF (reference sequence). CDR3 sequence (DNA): TGTGCCACCAGCAGAGCCGAGGCGGGACCTTTAGCCAAAAACATTCAGTACTTC. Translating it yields CATSRAEAGPLAKNIQYF. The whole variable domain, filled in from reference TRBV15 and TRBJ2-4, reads DAMVIQNPRYQVTQFGKPVTLSCSQTLNHNVMYWYQQKSSQAPKLLFHYYDKDFNNEADTPDNFQSRRPNTSFCFLDIRSPGLGDTAMYLCATSRAEAGPLAKNIQYFGAGTRLSVL.

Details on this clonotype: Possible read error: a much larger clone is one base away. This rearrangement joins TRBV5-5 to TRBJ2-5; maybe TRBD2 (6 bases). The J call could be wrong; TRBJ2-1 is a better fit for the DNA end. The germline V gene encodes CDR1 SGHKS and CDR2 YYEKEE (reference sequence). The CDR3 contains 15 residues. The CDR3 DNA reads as TGTGCCAGCAGCCATACCGGGACTCCAGAAGAGACCCAGTTCTTC. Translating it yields CASSHTGTPEETQFF.

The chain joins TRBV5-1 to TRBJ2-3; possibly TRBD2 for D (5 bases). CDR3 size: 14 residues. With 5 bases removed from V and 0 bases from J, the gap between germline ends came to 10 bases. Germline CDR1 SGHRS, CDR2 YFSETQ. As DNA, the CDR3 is TGCGCCAGCAGTGAGGGAGCTAGCACAGATACGCAGTATTTT. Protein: CASSEGASTDTQYF.

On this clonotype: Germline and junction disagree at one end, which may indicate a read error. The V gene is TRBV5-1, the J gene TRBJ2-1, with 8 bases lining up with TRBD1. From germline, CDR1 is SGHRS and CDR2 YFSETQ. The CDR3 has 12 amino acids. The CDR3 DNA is TGCGCCAGCAGTCCAGGGGGCAATAAGCAGTTCTTC. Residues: CASSPGGNKQFF.

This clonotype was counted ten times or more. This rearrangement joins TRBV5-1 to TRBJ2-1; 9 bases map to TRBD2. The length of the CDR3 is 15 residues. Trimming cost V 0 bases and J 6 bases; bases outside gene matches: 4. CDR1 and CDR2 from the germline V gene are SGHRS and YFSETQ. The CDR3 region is CASSLDSGRTNEQFF. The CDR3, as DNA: TGCGCCAGCAGCTTGGACAGCGGGAGGACCAATGAGCAGTTCTTC.

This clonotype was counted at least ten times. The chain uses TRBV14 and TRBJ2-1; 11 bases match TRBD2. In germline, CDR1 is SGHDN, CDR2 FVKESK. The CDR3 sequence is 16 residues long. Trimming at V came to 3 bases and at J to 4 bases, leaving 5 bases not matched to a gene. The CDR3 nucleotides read TGTGCCAGCAGCCACCTGACTAGCGGGAATTACAATGAGCAGTTCTTC. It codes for CASSHLTSGNYNEQFF.

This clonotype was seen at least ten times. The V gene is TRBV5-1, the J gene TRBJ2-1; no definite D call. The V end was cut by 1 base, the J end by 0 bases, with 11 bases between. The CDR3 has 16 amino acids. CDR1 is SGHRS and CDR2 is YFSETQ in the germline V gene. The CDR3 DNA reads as TGCGCCAGCAGCTTGTATACTGCCAGCTCCTACAATGAGCAGTTCTTC. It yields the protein CASSLYTASSYNEQFF.